This T cell receptor beta chain emerged from a study of blood T cell repertoires in COVID-19. Overall study context: In each case, the material was cDNA or gDNA derived from T cells, B-cell-depleted T cells, or PBMCs.

In the source study's methods: Amplification from reference gene primers served as the basis for estimated nucleated cell counts. Sequencing used immunoSEQ multiplex PCR; TCRdb keeps in-frame clones, though not all of them. For V, J and clone size, that table is used; D and trimming come from the DNA. The sample has 130,000 to 150,000 clones, roughly 87% seen once. The CDR3 extends over 15 amino acids. Trimming removed 4 bases from V and 3 bases from J, with 12 bases in between. Germline V gene sequence: CDR1 SGHNT, CDR2 YENEEA. The rearrangement uses TRBV11-3 and TRBJ1-4; a weak D match, TRBD1 (5 bases). The clonotype originates from a woman between 45 and 60 years old with acute or convalescent COVID-19. Sequenced input: peripheral blood. The DNA of the CDR3 is TGTGCCAGCAGCTCCGGGGGGTTGTCTAATGAAAAACTGTTTTTT. Its translation: CASSSGGLSNEKLFF.